This T cell receptor beta chain was profiled in a study of neoadjuvant nivolumab and ipilimumab in lung cancer. For the study at large: The combination arm added day-1 ipilimumab 1 mg/kg to nivolumab 3 mg/kg on days 1, 15, 29. Study-level findings and limits: Only two of four nivolumab-treated tumors gained richness and clonality by surgery. TCR richness and clonality were higher in tumors than adjacent uninvolved lung. Pretherapy blood TCR richness correlated positively with resected tumor richness.

The method was immunoSEQ multiplex PCR; TCRdb's version includes in-frame clones alone and lacks a portion of them. The sample includes 25,000 to 35,000 clones, approximately 90% of them seen just once. A word on this clone: Its antigen is currently unknown.

This TCR was recovered from an adult with non-small cell lung cancer. The sample was peripheral blood, taken after neoadjuvant nivolumab, alone or with ipilimumab, at or shortly before surgery.

Here the CDR3 DNA reads TGTGCCAGCAGCCCGGGACTAGCGGGCGGGATCGGAGATGAGCAGTTCTTC. Translated, it gives CASSPGLAGGIGDEQFF. V is TRBV9 and J is TRBJ2-1; TRBD2 matches 12 bases. V gave up 4 bases and J gave up 8 bases; unmatched junction bases: 13. The CDR3 covers 17 residues. Per germline, CDR1 SGDLS and CDR2 YYNGEE.